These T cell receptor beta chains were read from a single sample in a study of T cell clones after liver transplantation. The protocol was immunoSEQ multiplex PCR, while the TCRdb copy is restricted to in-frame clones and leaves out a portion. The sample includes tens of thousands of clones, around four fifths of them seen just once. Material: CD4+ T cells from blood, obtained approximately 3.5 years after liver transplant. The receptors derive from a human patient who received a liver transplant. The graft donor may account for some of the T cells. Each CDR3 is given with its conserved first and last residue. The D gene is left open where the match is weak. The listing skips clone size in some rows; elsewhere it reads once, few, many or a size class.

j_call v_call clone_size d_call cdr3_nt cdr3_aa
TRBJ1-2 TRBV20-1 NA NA TGCAGTGCCCAGGGCAATGGCTACACCTTC CSAQGNGYTF
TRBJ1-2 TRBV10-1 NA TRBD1 TGCGCCAGCAGTGAGTCGGCAGACAGGGAGTCGGGGGGTGGCTACACCTTC CASSESADRESGGGYTF
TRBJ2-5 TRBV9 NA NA TGTGCCAGCAGCACCGGCCAAGAGACCCAGTACTTC CASSTGQETQYF
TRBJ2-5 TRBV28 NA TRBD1 TGTGCCAGCAGTTTAGGGGGACAGGGGAAGGAGACCCAGTACTTC CASSLGGQGKETQYF
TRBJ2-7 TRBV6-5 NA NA TGTGCCAGCAGGGGGGCGAGCTCCTACGAGCAGTACTTC CASRGASSYEQYF
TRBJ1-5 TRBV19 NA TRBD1 TGTGCCAGTCGACAACAGGGGAGCAATCAGCCCCAGCATTTT CASRQQGSNQPQHF
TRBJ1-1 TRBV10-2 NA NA TGCGCCAGCGGAGGGGGTACTCCTCTCGAGGCTTTCTTT CASGGGTPLEAFF
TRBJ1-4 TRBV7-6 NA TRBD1 TGTGCCAGCAGTCCCTCTCTCAGGGGGCCGTCCCGAAAACTGTTTTTT CASSPSLRGPSRKLFF
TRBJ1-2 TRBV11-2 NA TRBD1 TGTGCCAGCAGCTCCTACAGGGGACGCAACTATGGCTACACCTTC CASSSYRGRNYGYTF
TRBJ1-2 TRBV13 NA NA TGTGCCAGCAGCTTACCCCGACTAAAAGGGCGGCGGGACAACGGCAATGGCTACACCTTC CASSLPRLKGRRDNGNGYTF
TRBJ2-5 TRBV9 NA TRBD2 TGTGCCAGCAGCGCTTCTCGCGGGAGTGGGGAGACCCAGTACTTC CASSASRGSGETQYF
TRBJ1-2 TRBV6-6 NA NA TGTGCCAGCAGTTACAACAGGGAGTCAAACTATGGCTACACCTTC CASSYNRESNYGYTF
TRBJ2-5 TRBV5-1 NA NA TGCGCCAGCAGCGGTGCTGGGGTTGGAGAGACCCAGTACTTC CASSGAGVGETQYF
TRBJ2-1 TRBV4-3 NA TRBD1 TGCGCCAGCGGCCAAGTCCTGAGACAGGGCATCTACAATGAGCAGTTCTTC CASGQVLRQGIYNEQFF
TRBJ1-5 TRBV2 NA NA TGTGCCAGCAACGTAGGGTCTAGCAATCAGCCCCAGCATTTT CASNVGSSNQPQHF
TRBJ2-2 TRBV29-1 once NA TGCAGCGTTTCACAGGGTTTCACCGGGGAGCTGTTTTTT CSVSQGFTGELFF
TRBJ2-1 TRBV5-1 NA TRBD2 TGCGCCAGCAACTTAGCGGGAGGCGACTACAATGAGCAGTTCTTC CASNLAGGDYNEQFF
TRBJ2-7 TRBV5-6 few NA TGTGCCAGCAGCATGAGGGTTAGAGGCGAGCAGTACTTC CASSMRVRGEQYF
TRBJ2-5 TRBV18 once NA TGTGCCAGCTCACGGGACTCGCGAGAGACCCAGTACTTC CASSRDSRETQYF
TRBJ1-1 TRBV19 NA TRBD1 TGTGCCAGTAGGGAAGGAGGGACAGCGAACACTGAAGCTTTCTTT CASREGGTANTEAFF
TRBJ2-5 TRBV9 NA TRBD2 TGTGCCAGCAGCGTAGAGGGACTACCTCAAGAGACCCAGTACTTC CASSVEGLPQETQYF
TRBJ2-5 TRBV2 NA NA TGTGCCATTCCGCTCCGGGGGACCTTAGGGACCCAGTACTTC CAIPLRGTLGTQYF
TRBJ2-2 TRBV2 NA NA TGTGCCAGCAGTGAAGCGCTGAGGCAGGGTGGGTTGTCCGGGGAGCTGTTTTTT CASSEALRQGGLSGELFF
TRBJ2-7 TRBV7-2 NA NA TGTGCCAGCAGCTTTGACTCCGCCCGGGGCTACGAGCAGTACTTC CASSFDSARGYEQYF
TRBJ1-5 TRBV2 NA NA TGTGCCAGCAGTGCAAGCCACTTTAGAAAGGAAAGCAATCAGCCCCAGCATTTT CASSASHFRKESNQPQHF
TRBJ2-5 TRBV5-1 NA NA TGCGCCAGCAGCTTCTCAGAGACCCAGTACTTC CASSFSETQYF